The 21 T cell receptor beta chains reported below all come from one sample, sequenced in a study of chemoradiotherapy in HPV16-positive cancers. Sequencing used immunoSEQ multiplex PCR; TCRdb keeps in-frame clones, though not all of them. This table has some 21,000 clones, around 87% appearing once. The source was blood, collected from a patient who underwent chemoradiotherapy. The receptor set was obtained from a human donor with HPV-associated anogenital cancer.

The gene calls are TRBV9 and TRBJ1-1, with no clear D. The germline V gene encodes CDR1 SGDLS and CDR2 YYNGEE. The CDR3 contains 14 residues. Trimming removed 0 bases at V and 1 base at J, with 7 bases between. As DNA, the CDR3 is TGTGCCAGCAGCGTAGCCGGCCCGAACACTGAAGCTTTCTTT. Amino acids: CASSVAGPNTEAFF.

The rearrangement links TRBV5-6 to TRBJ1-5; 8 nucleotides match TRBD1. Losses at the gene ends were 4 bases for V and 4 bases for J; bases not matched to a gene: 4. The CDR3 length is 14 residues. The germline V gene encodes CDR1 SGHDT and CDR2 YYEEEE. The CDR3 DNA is TGTGCCAGCAGCCAGGACAGGGTGAATCAGCCCCAGCATTTT. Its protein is CASSQDRVNQPQHF. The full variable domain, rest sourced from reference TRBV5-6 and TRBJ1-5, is DAGVTQSPTHLIKTRGQQVTLRCSPKSGHDTVSWYQQALGQGPQFIFQYYEEEERQRGNFPDRFSGHQFPNYSSELNVNALLLGDSALYLCASSQDRVNQPQHFGDGTRLSIL.

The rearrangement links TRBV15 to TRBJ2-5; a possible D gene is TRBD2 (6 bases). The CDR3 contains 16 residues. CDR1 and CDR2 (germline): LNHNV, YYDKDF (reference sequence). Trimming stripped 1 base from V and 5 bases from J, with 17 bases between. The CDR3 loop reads CATSRARAGSIETQYF. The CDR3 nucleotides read TGTGCCACCAGCAGAGCCAGGGCGGGATCCATCGAGACCCAGTACTTC.

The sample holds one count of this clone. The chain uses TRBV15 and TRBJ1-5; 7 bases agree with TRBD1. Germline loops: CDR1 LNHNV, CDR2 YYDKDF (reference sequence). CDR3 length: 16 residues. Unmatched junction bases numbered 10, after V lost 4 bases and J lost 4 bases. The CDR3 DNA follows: TGTGCCACCAGCAACCCGACAGGGATAAGAAATCAGCCCCAGCATTTT. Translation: CATSNPTGIRNQPQHF.

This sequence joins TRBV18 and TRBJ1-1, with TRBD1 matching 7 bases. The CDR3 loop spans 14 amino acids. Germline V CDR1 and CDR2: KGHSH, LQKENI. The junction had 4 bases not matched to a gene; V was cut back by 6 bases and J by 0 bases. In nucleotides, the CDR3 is TGTGCCAGCTCTAAGGGACAGTTGAACACTGAAGCTTTCTTT. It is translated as CASSKGQLNTEAFF.

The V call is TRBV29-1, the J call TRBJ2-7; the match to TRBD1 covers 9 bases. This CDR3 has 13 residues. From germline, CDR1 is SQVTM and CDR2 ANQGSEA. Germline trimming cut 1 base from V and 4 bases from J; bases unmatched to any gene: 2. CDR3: CSVEGDRVYEQYF. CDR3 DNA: TGCAGCGTTGAAGGGGACAGGGTTTACGAGCAGTACTTC.

The chain's CDR3 is CSARTGDEQYF. The CDR3 DNA reads as TGCAGCGCCCGGACAGGGGACGAGCAGTACTTC. The J gene is TRBJ2-7, the V gene TRBV29-1; 9 bases agree with TRBD1. Germline values: CDR1 SQVTM, CDR2 ANQGSEA. The trim removed 7 bases at V and 5 bases at J, leaving 3 bases unmatched. The CDR3 spans 11 residues.

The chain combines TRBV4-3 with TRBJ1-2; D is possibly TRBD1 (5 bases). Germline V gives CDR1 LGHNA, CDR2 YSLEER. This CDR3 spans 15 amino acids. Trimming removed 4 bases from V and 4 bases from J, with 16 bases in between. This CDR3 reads CASSLESGLGYGYTF. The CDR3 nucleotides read TGCGCCAGCAGCCTTGAGTCGGGGCTCGGCTATGGCTACACCTTC.

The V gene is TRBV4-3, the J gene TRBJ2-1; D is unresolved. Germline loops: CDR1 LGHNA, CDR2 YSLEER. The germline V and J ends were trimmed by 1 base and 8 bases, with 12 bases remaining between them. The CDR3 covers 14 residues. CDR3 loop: CASSQGKASHEQFF. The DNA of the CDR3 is TGCGCCAGCAGCCAAGGAAAGGCTTCCCATGAGCAGTTCTTC.

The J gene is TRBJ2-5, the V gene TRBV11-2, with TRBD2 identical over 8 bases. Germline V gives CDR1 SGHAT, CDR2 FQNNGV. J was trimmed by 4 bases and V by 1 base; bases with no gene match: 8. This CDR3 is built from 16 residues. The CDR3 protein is CASSLAPLAERETQYF. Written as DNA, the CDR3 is TGTGCCAGCAGCTTAGCCCCACTAGCGGAGCGAGAGACCCAGTACTTC.

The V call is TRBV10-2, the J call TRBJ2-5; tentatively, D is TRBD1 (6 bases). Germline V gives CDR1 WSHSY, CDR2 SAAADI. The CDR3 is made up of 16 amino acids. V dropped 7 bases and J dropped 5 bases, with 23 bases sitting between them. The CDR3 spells CASKNQRNRVGETQYF. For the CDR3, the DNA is TGCGCCAGCAAAAACCAAAGAAACAGGGTAGGGGAGACCCAGTACTTC.

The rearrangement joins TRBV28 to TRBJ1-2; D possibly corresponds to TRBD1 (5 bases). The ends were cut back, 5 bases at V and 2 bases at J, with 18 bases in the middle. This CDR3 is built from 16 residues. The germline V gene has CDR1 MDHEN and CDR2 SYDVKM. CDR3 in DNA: TGTGCCAGCAGTGAGTTGGTGGGGCCCAAAAACTATGGCTACACCTTC. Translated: CASSELVGPKNYGYTF.

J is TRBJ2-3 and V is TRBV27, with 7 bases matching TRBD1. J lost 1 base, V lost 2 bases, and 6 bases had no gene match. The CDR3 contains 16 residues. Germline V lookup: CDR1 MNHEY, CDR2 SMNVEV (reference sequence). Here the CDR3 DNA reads TGTGCCAGCAGTTTAAGGCGGACAGGCGGCACAGATACGCAGTATTTT. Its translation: CASSLRRTGGTDTQYF.

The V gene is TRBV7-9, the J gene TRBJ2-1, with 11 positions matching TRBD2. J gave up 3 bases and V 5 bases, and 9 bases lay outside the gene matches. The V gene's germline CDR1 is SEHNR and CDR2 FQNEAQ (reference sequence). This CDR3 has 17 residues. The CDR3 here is CASSHPTSGSRYNEQFF. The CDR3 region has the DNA TGTGCCAGCAGCCACCCTACTAGCGGGAGTCGCTACAATGAGCAGTTCTTC.

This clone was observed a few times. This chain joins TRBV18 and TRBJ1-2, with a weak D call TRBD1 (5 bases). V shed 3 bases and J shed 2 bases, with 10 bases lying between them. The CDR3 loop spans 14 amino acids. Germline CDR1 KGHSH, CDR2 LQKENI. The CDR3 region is CASSPGTDNYGYTF. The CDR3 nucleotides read TGTGCCAGCTCACCTGGGACGGACAACTATGGCTACACCTTC.

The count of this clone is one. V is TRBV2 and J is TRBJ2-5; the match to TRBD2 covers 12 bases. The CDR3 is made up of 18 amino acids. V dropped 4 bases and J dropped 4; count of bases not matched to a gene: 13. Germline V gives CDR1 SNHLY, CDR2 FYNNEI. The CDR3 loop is CASSGGLAGGPQVETQYF. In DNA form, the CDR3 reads TGTGCCAGCAGTGGGGGGCTAGCGGGGGGGCCGCAGGTAGAGACCCAGTACTTC. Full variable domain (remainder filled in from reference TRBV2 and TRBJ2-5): EPEVTQTPSHQVTQMGQEVILRCVPISNHLYFYWYRQILGQKVEFLVSFYNNEISEKSEIFDDQFSVERPDGSNFTLKIRSTKLEDSAMYFCASSGGLAGGPQVETQYFGPGTRLLVL.

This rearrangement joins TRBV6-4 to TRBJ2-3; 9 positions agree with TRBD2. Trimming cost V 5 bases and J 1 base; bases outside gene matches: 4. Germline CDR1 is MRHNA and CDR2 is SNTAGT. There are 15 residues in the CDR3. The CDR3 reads CASSLAGEGTDTQYF. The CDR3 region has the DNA TGTGCCAGCAGTTTAGCGGGAGAGGGCACAGATACGCAGTATTTT.

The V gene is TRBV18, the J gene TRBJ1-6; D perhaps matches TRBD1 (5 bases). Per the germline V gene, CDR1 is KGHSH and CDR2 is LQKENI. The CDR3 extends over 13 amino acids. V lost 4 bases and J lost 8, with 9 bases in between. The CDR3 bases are TGTGCCAGCTCACGGCAGGGCGATTCACCCCTCCACTTT. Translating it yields CASSRQGDSPLHF.

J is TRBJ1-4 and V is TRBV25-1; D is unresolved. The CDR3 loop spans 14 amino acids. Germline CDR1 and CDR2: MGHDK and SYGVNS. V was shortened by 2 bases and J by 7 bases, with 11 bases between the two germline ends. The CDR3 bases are TGTGCCAGCAGTGAAATGAGGGCAGGTGAAAAACTGTTTTTT. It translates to CASSEMRAGEKLFF. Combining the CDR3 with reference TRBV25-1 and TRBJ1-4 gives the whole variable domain EADIYQTPRYLVIGTGKKITLECSQTMGHDKMYWYQQDPGMELHLIHYSYGVNSTEKGDLSSESTVSRIRTEHFPLTLESARPSHTSQYLCASSEMRAGEKLFFGSGTQLSVL.

The CDR3 bases are TGTGCCAGCAGCGTAGCTCGGGGGGGATCTAATGAAAAACTGTTTTTT. Encoded protein: CASSVARGGSNEKLFF. The V call is TRBV9, the J call TRBJ1-4, with D maybe TRBD1 (5 bases). V was trimmed by 0 bases and J by 3 bases, leaving 12 bases between them. The CDR3 loop spans 16 amino acids. The V gene's germline CDR1 is SGDLS and CDR2 YYNGEE.

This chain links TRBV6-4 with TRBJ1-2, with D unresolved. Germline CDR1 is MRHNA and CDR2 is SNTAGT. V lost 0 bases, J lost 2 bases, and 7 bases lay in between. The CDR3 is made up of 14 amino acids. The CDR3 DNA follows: TGTGCCAGCAGTGACTCGGTCAGAAACTATGGCTACACCTTC. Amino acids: CASSDSVRNYGYTF.